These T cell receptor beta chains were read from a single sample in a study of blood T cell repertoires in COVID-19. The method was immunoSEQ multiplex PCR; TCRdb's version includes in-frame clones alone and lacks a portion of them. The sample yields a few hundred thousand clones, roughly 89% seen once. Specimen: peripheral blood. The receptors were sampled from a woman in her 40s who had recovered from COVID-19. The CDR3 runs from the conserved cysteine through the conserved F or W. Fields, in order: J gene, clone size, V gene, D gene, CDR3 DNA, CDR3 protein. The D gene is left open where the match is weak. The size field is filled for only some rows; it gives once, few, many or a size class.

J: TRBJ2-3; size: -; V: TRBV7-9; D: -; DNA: TGTGCCAGCAGCTTAGCGGTCGGGTTCAGCACAGATACGCAGTATTTT; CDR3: CASSLAVGFSTDTQYF
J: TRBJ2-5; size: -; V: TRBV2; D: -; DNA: TGTGCCAGCGTATTACAAGAGACCCAGTACTTC; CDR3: CASVLQETQYF
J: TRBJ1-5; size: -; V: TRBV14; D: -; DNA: TGTGCCAGCAGCCAAGGCCTACATCAGCCCCAGCATTTT; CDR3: CASSQGLHQPQHF
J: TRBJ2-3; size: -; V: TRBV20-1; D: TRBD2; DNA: TGCAGTGCTAGTAGTAGCGGGAGGCCAGATACGCAGTATTTT; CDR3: CSASSSGRPDTQYF
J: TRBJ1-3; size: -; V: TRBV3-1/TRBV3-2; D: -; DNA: TGTGCCAGCAGCCAAGTCGGTGGAGGGGCGAGGACTGGAAACACCATATATTTT; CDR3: CASSQVGGGARTGNTIYF
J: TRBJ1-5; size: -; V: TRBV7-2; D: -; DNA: TGTGCCAGCAGCTTCGCGGTCGACTCGGGACAGCCCCAGCATTTT; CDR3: CASSFAVDSGQPQHF
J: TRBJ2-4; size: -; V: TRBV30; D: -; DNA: TGTGCCTGGAGTGTAGGCGGGGCCAAAAACATTCAGTACTTC; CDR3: CAWSVGGAKNIQYF
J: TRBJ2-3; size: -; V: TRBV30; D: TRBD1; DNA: TGTGCCTGGAACAGGGGGCTTAGCACAGATACGCAGTATTTT; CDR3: CAWNRGLSTDTQYF
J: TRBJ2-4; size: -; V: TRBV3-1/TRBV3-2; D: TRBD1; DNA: TGTGCCAGCAGCGACGGGACAGTTCCAAACATTCAGTACTTC; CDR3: CASSDGTVPNIQYF
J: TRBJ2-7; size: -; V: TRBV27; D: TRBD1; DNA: TGTGCCAGCAGTACCCCCGGGACAGGGGGAGAGTACTTC; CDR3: CASSTPGTGGEYF
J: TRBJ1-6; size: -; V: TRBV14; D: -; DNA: TGTGCCAGCAGCCAAGGTATATATTCACCCCTCCACTTT; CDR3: CASSQGIYSPLHF
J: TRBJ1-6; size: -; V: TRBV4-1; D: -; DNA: TGCGCCAGCAGCCAAAGTATCCGGGGAAGGAATTCACCCCTCCACTTT; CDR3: CASSQSIRGRNSPLHF
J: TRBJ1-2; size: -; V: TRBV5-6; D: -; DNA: TGTGCCAGCAGCTTGGGCGGATCGGGCTACACCTTC; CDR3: CASSLGGSGYTF
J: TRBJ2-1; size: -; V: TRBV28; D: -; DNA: TGTGCCAGCAGTGCCGGGACTTCCACGCACAATGAGCAGTTCTTC; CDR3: CASSAGTSTHNEQFF
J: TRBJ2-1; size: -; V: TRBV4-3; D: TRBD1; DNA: TGCGCCAGCAGCCAAGAGGGGTTCGGCCGGGGACAGCTTCTCTTC; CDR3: CASSQEGFGRGQLLF
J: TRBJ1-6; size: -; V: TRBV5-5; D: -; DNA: TGTGCCAGCAGCAACCCATGGGGAGTCGCATCCTCGTACAGCCATTCACCCCTCCACTTT; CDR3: CASSNPWGVASSYSHSPLHF
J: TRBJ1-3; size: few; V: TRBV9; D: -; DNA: TGTGCCAGCAGCGTAGGCGGCACTGGAAACACCATATATTTT; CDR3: CASSVGGTGNTIYF
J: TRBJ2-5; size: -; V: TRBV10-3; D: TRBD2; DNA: TGTGCCATCAGTTTCGGGGGGAGCGGTCAAGAGACCCAGTACTTC; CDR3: CAISFGGSGQETQYF
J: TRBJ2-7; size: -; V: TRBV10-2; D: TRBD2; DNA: TGCGCCAGCAGCCCCGCCTCTAGCGGCCCCTACGAGCAGTACTTC; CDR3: CASSPASSGPYEQYF
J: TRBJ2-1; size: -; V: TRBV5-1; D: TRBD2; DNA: TGCGCCAGCAGCTCAATAGCGGGGACCTACAATGAGCAGTTCTTC; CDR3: CASSSIAGTYNEQFF
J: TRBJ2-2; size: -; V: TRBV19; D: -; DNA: TGTGCCAGTAGTGGTAGCGCGAACACCGGGGAGCTGTTTTTT; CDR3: CASSGSANTGELFF
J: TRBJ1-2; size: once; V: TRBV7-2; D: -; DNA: TGTGCCAGCACAAAAATAACAGGCCGGGGCTACACCTTC; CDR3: CASTKITGRGYTF
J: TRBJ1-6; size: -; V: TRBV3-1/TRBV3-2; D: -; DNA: TGTGCCAGCAGCCAGGCCCTCAACGATCCCCTCCACTTT; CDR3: CASSQALNDPLHF
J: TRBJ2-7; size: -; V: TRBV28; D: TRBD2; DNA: TGTGCCAGCACCCCGGCCGGGGGGGCTTCCTACGAGCAGTACTTC; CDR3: CASTPAGGASYEQYF
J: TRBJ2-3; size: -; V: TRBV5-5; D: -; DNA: TGTGCCAGCAGCTTAGGACATAGCACAGATACGCAGTATTTT; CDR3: CASSLGHSTDTQYF
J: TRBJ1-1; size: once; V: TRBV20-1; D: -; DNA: TGCAGTGCTCTGGACAGAACTGAAGCTTTCTTT; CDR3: CSALDRTEAFF
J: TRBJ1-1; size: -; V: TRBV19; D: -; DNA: TGTGCCAGTAGTAGAGTGAACACTGAAGCTTTCTTT; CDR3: CASSRVNTEAFF
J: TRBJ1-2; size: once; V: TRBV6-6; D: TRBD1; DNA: TGTGCCAGCAGCCACAGGGTAGACAGGGGCTATGGCTACACCTTC; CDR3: CASSHRVDRGYGYTF
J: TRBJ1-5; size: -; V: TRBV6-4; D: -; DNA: TGTGCCAGCAGTGACAGGACAACTTACAGCAATCAGCCCCAGCATTTT; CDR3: CASSDRTTYSNQPQHF
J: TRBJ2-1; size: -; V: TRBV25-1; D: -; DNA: TGTGCCAGCAGTGAGCTCGCCCTAGAGCAGTTCTTC; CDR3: CASSELALEQFF
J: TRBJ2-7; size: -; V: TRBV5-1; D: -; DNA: TGCGCCAGCAGCCCAGGCCGAGAGGAGCAGTACTTC; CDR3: CASSPGREEQYF
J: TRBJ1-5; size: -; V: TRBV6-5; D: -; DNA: TGTGCCAGCAGCTCTGGACAGAGCAATCAGCCCCAGCATTTT; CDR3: CASSSGQSNQPQHF
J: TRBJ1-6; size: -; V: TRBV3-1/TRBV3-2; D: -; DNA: TGTGCCAGCAGCCAAGGTTCGGCCTATAATTCACCCCTCCACTTT; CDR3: CASSQGSAYNSPLHF
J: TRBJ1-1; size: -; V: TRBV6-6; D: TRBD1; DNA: TGTGCCAGCAGCCCATACAGACAGGGGGCGGCTTTCTTT; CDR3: CASSPYRQGAAFF
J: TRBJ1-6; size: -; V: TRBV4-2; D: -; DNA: TGTGCCAGCAGCCAAGAGAACAGGGTTGGCAATTCACCCCTCCACTTT; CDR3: CASSQENRVGNSPLHF
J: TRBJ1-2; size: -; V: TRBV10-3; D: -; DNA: TGTGCCATCAGTGAGTTATACGGGGAAGGCTACACCTTC; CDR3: CAISELYGEGYTF
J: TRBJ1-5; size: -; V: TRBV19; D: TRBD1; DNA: TGTGCCAGTAGCCCCGGACAGGGAAGCAATCAGCCCCAGCATTTT; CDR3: CASSPGQGSNQPQHF
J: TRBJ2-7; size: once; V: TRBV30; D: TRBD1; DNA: TGTGCCTGGAAGAGGGACAGTTACGAGCAGTACTTC; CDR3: CAWKRDSYEQYF
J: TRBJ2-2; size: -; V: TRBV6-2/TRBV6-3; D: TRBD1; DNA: TGTGCCAGCAGTTACGAATACAGGGGGAACACCGGGGAGCTGTTTTTT; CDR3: CASSYEYRGNTGELFF
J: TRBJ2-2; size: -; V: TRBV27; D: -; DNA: TGTGCCAGCAGTCCGGTCGAGAACGGGGAGCTGTTTTTT; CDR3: CASSPVENGELFF
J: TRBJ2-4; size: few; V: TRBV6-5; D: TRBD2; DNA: TGTGCCAGCAGGGCCATAGCGGGAGGGCTTGACATTCAGTACTTC; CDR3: CASRAIAGGLDIQYF
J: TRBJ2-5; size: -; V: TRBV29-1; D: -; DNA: TGCAGCGCCCAGACTGGGAGAGAGACCCAGTACTTC; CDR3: CSAQTGRETQYF